This T cell receptor (beta chain) was sequenced during a study of OX40 agonist ivuxolimab in advanced cancers. This CDR3 contains 15 residues. Germline CDR1 SGHNT, CDR2 YYREEE (reference sequence). V lost 0 bases, J lost 2 bases, and 12 bases lay in between. Some clones are missing from TCRdb's copy, which holds only in-frame ones; the method was immunoSEQ multiplex PCR. The sample holds around 7,700 clones, 75% to 90% seen once. The sequence derives from an adult with an advanced solid tumor such as melanoma, head and neck, liver or kidney cancer. The gene calls are TRBV5-4 and TRBJ2-7, with D perhaps matching TRBD1 (5 bases). Source: CD4+ or CD8+ T cells sorted from blood, taken in a trial of the OX40 agonist ivuxolimab. DNA for the CDR3: TGTGCCAGCAGCTTGGGAACAGGCTTCGCCTACGAGCAGTACTTC. It translates to CASSLGTGFAYEQYF. The complete variable domain, with remaining parts taken from reference TRBV5-4 and TRBJ2-7, reads ETGVTQSPTHLIKTRGQQVTLRCSSQSGHNTVSWYQQALGQGPQFIFQYYREEENGRGNFPPRFSGLQFPNYSSELNVNALELDDSALYLCASSLGTGFAYEQYFGPGTRLTVT.